This TCR beta chain was retrieved from a study of T cell responses to AZD1222 COVID-19 vaccine. Regarding the study as a whole: The breadth and depth of Spike-specific TCRs increased once two AZD1222 doses had been given. Donors in the cohort were predominantly white British and more often female, and clonal diversity was possibly underestimated.

Here immunoSEQ multiplex PCR was the method, and the copy in TCRdb shows in-frame clones only, minus some. Of over 130,000 clones listed, roughly 90% are singletons. Pooled together were second doses at about 4 or about 12 weeks. The CDR3 is made up of 14 amino acids. V was clipped by 4 bases and J by 6 bases, with 13 bases between them. Germline V gives CDR1 LNHNV, CDR2 YYDKDF (reference sequence). In the case of this clone: Its antigen remains unidentified.

This receptor was taken from an adult who received the AZD1222 COVID-19 vaccine. The specimen comprised peripheral blood, sampled 28 days after the second AZD1222 dose. The rearrangement joins TRBV15 to TRBJ2-1; D might be TRBD2 (6 bases). CDR3 DNA: TGTGCCACCAGCACCTACGGGACTTCCAATGAGCAGTTCTTC. Encoded protein: CATSTYGTSNEQFF.